This TCR beta chain was obtained from a study of shared clonotypes between healthy human individuals (dated by TCRdb to about 2020). With respect to the entire study: Three men and a couple of women, aged 18 to 49 years, made up the cohort. The study deeply sequenced blood TCR repertoires of five healthy adults to estimate repertoire size and the extent of clonotype sharing between individuals. To increase sequencing depth and limit assay-specific biases, TCR repertoire library preparation and sequencing were carried out by different laboratories using diverse techniques. Between about 0.85 and 9.5 billion PBMCs per donor were obtained by leukapheresis. The full study reports these points: Sampling was limited to blood, and TCR repertoires in tissue likely differ from TCR repertoires in blood. Pairwise subsampling led to the expectation that sequencing depth would affect the degree of clonotype sharing among donors. Because the study included only a small number of donors, the genetic and exposure-history diversity represented was limited.

Trimming removed 0 bases from V and 3 bases from J, leaving 9 bases between the germline ends. Inclusive of the bounding cysteine and phenylalanine, the CDR3 is 15 residues long. Only CDR3 DNA remains: 45 bases, in frame from the first base. CDR1 MRHNA and CDR2 SNTAGT were looked up in the germline V gene. As for this clone: What antigen it recognizes has not been identified. No base qualities exist here, and no much larger clone lies one base off it.

Using the deep immunoSEQ assay, TCR CDR3 regions were amplified from genomic DNA by multiplex PCR. For each cell subset, the extracted genomic DNA was distributed evenly across all wells of several immunoSEQ 96-well plates, and each plate served as one replicate. Each replicate PCR for unsorted PBMC received about 0.3 ug genomic DNA, equal to approximately 30,000 T cell genomes. Unsorted PBMC genomic DNA was sequenced across ten immunoSEQ deep assay plates. The purified libraries were quantified using a Qubit 3.0 fluorometer, sized with a Bioanalyzer 2100, and then quantified again using the KAPA Library Quantification kit. Every immunoSEQ 96-well plate was sequenced on a separate single-read 150-cycle Illumina NextSeq 550 flow cell. As for how the authors treated the data: Because only junctional sequences without quality scores were contained in the immunoSEQ output, filtering matching that applied to full-length reads could not be performed. Sequences were annotated with PyIR, a Python wrapper for IgBLAST v1.9, using IMGT germline references to assign V/J genes and CDR3. Any read was removed if the V/J assignment was weak (E-value above 1e-6), the CDR3 was missing, or the read contained stop codons, out-of-frame junctions, or ambiguous translated residues. A V3J clonotype was defined by an identical inferred V gene, J gene, and CDR3 amino acid sequence. The percentage overlap between two repertoires was calculated by dividing the number of shared unique clonotypes by the size of the smaller repertoire. RTK rarefaction, the Chao1 estimator, and Recon v2.1 estimates of unobserved clonotypes were used to assess repertoire richness. The table comes from immuneACCESS by way of TCRdb, which keeps in-frame sequences with V and J called. Part of the clones is missing from these tables; in studies checked, under half for an unresolved V gene and the rest for unknown reasons. The V and J calls and clone size were taken over from that table, and D and trimming were inferred from the DNA. The sample table holds about 520,000 clones, of which over 70% were seen once. The ten top clones hold about 12% of the sample.

Donors were healthy HIV-negative adults with no recently reported acute infections or vaccinations. Every donor was a Caucasian adult residing in Nashville, Tennessee, USA. For unsorted samples, some 87 million PBMCs were counted, and genomic DNA was extracted using the QIAamp DNA Blood Mini kit. Blood was collected by leukapheresis, and PBMCs were isolated by Ficoll-Histopaque density gradient centrifugation and then cryopreserved in liquid nitrogen vapor phase. This receptor was taken from a woman between 35 and 50 years old in good health. Some clones in this sample may be carry-over from other donors' samples. Sequencing input: PBMCs. The receptor chain draws on TRBV6-4 and TRBJ2-1; TRBD2 is possibly the D segment (6 matching bases). The bases read TGTGCCAGCAGTGACTCGGGACTCCACTACAATGAGCAGTTCTTC. Its product reads: CASSDSGLHYNEQFF.